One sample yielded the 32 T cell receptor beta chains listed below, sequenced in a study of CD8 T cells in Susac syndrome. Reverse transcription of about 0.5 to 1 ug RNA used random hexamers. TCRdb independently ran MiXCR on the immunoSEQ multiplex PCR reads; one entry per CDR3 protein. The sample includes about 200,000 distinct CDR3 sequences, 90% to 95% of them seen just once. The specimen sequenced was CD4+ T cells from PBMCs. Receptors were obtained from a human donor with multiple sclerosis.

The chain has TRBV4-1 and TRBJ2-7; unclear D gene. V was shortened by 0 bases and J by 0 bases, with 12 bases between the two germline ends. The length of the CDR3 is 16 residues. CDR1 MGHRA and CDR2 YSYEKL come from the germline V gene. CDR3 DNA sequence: TGCGCCAGCAGCCAAGATGGGCGCGGCAGCTCCTACGAGCAGTACTTC. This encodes CASSQDGRGSSYEQYF.

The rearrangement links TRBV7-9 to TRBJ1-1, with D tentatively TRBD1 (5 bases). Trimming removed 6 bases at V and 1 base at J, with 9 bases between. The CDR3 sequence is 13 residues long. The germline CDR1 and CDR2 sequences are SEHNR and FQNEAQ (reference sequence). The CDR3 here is CASRLTENTEAFF. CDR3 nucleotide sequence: TGTGCCAGCAGGCTGACAGAGAACACTGAAGCTTTCTTT. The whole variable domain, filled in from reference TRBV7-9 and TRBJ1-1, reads DTGVSQNPRHKITKRGQNVTFRCDPISEHNRLYWYRQTLGQGPEFLTYFQNEAQLEKSRLLSDRFSAERPKGSFSTLEIQRTEQGDSAMYLCASRLTENTEAFFGQGTRLTVV.

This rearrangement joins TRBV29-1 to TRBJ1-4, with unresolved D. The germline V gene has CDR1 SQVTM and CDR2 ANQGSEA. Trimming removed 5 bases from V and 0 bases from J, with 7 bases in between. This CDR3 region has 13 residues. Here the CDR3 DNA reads TGCAGCGTTCGTGGGCCAACTAATGAAAAACTGTTTTTT. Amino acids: CSVRGPTNEKLFF.

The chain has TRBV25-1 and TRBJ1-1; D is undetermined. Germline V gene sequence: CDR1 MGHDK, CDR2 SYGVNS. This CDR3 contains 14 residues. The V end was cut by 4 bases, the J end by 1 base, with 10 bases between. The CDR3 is CASSAAGRNTEAFF. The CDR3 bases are TGTGCCAGCAGTGCGGCGGGGAGGAACACTGAAGCTTTCTTT. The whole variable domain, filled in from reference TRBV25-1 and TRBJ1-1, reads EADIYQTPRYLVIGTGKKITLECSQTMGHDKMYWYQQDPGMELHLIHYSYGVNSTEKGDLSSESTVSRIRTEHFPLTLESARPSHTSQYLCASSAAGRNTEAFFGQGTRLTVV.

CDR3 region: CASSLLLAGSISNEQFF. The CDR3 DNA sequence: TGTGCCAGCAGCTTGTTGTTAGCGGGGAGCATTTCCAATGAGCAGTTCTTC. V usage is TRBV5-4 and J usage is TRBJ2-1; 8 nucleotides agree with TRBD2. This CDR3 contains 17 residues. The V gene's germline CDR1 is SGHNT and CDR2 YYREEE (reference sequence). V gave up 1 base and J gave up 6 bases; unmatched junction bases: 12.

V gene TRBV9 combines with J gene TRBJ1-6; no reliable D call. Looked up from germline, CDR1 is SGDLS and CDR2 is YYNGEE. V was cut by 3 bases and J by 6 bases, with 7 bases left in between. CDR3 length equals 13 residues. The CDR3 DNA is TGTGCCAGCAGCGGAGACGCTAATTCACCCCTCCACTTT. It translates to CASSGDANSPLHF.

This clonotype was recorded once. CDR3 coding DNA: TGTGCCAGCAGTGAGGGCAGGGAGACCCAGTACTTC. Protein product: CASSEGRETQYF. The chain combines TRBV2 with TRBJ2-5; D is unclear. V was cut by 3 bases and J by 5 bases, with 7 bases left in between. CDR1 and CDR2 (germline): SNHLY, FYNNEI. The CDR3 extends over 12 amino acids.

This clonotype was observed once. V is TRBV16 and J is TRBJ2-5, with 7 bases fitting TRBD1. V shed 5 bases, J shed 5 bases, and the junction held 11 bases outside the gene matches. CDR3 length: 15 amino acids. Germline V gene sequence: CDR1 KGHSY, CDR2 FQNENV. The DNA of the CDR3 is TGTGCCAGCAGCTACACAGGGGAGTTGTATGAGACCCAGTACTTC. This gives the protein CASSYTGELYETQYF.

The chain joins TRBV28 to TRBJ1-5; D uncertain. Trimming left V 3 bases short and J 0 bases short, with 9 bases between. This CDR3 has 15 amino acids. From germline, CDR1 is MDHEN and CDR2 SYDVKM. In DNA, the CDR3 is TGTGCCAGCAGTTTTGGCAGCTATAGCAATCAGCCCCAGCATTTT. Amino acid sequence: CASSFGSYSNQPQHF.

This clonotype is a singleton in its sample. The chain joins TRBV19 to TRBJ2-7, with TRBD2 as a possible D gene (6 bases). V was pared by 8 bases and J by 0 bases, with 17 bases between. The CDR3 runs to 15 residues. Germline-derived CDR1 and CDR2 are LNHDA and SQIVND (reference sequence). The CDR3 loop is CASQPGLGSSYEQYF. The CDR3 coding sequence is TGTGCCAGTCAACCGGGACTCGGAAGCTCCTACGAGCAGTACTTC.

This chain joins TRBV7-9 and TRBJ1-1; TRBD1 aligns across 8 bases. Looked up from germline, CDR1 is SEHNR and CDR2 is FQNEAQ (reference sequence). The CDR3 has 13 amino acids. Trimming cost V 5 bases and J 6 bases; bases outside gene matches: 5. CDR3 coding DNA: TGTGCCAGCAGCCTGACAGGGGACGCTGAAGCTTTCTTT. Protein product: CASSLTGDAEAFF.

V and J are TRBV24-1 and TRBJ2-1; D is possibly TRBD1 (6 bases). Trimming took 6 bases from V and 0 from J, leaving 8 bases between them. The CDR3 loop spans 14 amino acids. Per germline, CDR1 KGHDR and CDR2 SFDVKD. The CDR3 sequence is CATSLDSSYNEQFF. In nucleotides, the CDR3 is TGTGCCACCAGTCTGGACAGCTCCTACAATGAGCAGTTCTTC.

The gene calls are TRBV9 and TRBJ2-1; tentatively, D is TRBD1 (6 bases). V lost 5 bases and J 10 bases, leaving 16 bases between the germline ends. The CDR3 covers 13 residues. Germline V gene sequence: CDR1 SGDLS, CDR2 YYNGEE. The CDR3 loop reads CASSPPQGREQFF. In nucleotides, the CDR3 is TGTGCCAGCAGTCCCCCACAGGGTCGGGAGCAGTTCTTC.

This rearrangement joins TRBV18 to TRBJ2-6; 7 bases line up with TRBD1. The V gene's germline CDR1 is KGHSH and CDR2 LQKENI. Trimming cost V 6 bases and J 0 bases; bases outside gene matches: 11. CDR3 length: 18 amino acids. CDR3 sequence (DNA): TGTGCCAGCTCTCCCTTCCCAGGGGGTGGCTCTGGGGCCAACGTCCTGACTTTC. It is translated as CASSPFPGGGSGANVLTF.

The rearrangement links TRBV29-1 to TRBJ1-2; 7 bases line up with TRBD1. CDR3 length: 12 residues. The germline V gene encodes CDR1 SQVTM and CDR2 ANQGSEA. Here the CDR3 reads CSDGTADYGYTF. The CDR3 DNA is TGCAGTGACGGGACAGCGGACTATGGCTACACCTTC.

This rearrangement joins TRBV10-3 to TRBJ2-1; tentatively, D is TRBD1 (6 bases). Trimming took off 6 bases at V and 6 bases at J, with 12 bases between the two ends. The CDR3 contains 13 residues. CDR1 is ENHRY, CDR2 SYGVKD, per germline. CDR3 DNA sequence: TGTGCCATCAGCCTAGGGACATTCAATGAGCAGTTCTTC. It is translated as CAISLGTFNEQFF.

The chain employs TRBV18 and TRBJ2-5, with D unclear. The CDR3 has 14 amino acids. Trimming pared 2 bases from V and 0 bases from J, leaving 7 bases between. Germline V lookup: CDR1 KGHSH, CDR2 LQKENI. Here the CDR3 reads CASSPTLHQETQYF. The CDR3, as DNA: TGTGCCAGCTCACCAACTCTCCACCAAGAGACCCAGTACTTC.

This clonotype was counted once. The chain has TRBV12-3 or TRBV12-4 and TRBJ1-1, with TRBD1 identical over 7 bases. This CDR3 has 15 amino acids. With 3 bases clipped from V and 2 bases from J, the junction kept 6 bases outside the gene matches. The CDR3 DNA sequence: TGTGCCAGCAGTTTGTCGGCAGGGGGTAACACTGAAGCTTTCTTT. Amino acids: CASSLSAGGNTEAFF.

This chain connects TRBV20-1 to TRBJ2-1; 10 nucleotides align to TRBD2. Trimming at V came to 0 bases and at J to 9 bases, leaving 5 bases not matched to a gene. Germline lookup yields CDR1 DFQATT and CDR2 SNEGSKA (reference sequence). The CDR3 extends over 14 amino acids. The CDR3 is CSARDGAGGPEQFF. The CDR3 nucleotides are TGCAGTGCTAGAGATGGAGCGGGAGGGCCTGAGCAGTTCTTC.

The CDR3: CSVRGGSTDTQYF. The CDR3 coding sequence is TGCAGCGTCCGCGGGGGTAGCACAGATACGCAGTATTTT. The chain is built from TRBV29-1 and TRBJ2-3; 7 bases line up with TRBD2. The CDR3 spans 13 residues. Germline values: CDR1 SQVTM, CDR2 ANQGSEA. J gave up 0 bases and V 6 bases, and 3 bases lay outside the gene matches.

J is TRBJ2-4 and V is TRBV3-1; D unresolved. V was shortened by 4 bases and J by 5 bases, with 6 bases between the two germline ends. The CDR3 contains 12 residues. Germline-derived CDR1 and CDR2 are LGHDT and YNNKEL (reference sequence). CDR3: CASSRGENIQYF. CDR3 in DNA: TGTGCCAGCAGCCGCGGAGAAAACATTCAGTACTTC. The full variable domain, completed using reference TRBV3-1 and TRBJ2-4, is DTAVSQTPKYLVTQMGNDKSIKCEQNLGHDTMYWYKQDSKKFLKIMFSYNNKELIINETVPNRFSPKSPDKAHLNLHINSLELGDSAVYFCASSRGENIQYFGAGTRLSVL.

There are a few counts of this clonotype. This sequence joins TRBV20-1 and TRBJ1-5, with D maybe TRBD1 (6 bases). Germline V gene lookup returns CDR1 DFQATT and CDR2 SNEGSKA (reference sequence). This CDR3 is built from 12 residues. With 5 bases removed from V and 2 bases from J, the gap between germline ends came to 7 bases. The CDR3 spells CSARTGNQPQHF. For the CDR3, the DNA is TGCAGTGCTCGGACAGGCAATCAGCCCCAGCATTTT.

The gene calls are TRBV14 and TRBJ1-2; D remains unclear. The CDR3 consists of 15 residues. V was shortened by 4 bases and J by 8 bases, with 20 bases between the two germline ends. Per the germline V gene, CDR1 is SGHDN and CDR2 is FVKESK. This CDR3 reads CASSPRTLGGRGYTF. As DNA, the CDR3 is TGTGCCAGCAGCCCCAGGACCCTTGGAGGGCGAGGCTACACCTTC.

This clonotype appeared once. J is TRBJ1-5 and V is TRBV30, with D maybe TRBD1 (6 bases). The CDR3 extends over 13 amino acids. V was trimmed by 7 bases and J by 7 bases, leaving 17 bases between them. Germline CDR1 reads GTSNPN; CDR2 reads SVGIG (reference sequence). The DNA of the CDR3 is TGTGCCTCCGAGTGGGGGGCCGGGCAGCCCCAGCATTTT. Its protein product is CASEWGAGQPQHF. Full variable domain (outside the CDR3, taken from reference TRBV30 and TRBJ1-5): SQTIHQWPATLVQPVGSPLSLECTVEGTSNPNLYWYRQAAGRGLQLLFYSVGIGQISSEVPQNLSASRPQDRQFILSSKKLLLSDSGFYLCASEWGAGQPQHFGDGTRLSIL.

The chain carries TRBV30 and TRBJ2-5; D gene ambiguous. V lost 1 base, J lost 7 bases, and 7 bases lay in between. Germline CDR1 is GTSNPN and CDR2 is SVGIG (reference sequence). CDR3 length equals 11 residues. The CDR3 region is CAWSAVGTQYF. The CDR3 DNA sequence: TGTGCCTGGAGTGCAGTTGGGACCCAGTACTTC. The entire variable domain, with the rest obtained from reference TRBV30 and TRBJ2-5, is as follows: SQTIHQWPATLVQPVGSPLSLECTVEGTSNPNLYWYRQAAGRGLQLLFYSVGIGQISSEVPQNLSASRPQDRQFILSSKKLLLSDSGFYLCAWSAVGTQYFGPGTRLLVL.

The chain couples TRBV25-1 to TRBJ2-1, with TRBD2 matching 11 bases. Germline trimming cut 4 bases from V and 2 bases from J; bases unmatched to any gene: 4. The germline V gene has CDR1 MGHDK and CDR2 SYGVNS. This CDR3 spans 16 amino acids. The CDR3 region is CASSAPGLAAYNEQFF. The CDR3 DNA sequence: TGTGCCAGCAGTGCCCCGGGACTAGCGGCCTACAATGAGCAGTTCTTC.

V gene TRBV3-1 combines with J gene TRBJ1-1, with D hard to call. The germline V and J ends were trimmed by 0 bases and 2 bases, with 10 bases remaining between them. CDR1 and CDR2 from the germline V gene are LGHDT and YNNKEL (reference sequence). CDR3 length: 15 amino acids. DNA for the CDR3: TGTGCCAGCAGCCAAGATTGGCACAGAAACACTGAAGCTTTCTTT. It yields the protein CASSQDWHRNTEAFF.

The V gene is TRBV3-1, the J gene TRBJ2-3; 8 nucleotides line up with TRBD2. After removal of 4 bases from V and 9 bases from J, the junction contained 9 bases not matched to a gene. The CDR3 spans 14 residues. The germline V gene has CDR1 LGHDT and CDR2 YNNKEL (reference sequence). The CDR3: CASSLRSGRDTQYF. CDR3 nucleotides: TGTGCCAGCAGCCTCCGCAGCGGGAGAGACACGCAGTATTTT.

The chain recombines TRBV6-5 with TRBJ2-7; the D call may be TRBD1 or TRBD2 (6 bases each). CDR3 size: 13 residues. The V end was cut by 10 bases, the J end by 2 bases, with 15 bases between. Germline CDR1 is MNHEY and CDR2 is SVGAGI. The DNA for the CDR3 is TGTGCCACGGGGGCGGCAAACACCTACGAGCAGTACTTC. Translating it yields CATGAANTYEQYF.

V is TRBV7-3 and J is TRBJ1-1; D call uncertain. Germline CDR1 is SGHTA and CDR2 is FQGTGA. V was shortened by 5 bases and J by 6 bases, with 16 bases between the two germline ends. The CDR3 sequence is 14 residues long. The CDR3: CASSPPGGDSEAFF. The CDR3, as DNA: TGTGCCAGCAGCCCGCCGGGCGGCGACTCTGAAGCTTTCTTT.

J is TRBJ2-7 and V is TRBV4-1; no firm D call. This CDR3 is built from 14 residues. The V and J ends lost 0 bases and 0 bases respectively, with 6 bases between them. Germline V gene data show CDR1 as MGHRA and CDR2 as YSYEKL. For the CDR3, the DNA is TGCGCCAGCAGCCAAGACAGGAGCTCCTACGAGCAGTACTTC. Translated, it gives CASSQDRSSYEQYF.

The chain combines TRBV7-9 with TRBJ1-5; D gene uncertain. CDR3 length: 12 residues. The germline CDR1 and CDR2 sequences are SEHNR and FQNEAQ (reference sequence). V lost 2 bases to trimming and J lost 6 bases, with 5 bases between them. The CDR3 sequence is CASSLSIQPQHF. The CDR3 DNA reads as TGTGCCAGCAGCTTATCGATTCAGCCCCAGCATTTT.